The rows below give T cell receptor beta chains drawn from one sample of a study of coeliac disease. Libraries were prepared by immunoSEQ multiplex PCR; TCRdb keeps only in-frame clonotypes and omits some of them. The table includes 4,400 or so clones, approximately 72% detected once. Sequencing was performed on intraepithelial lymphocytes from the gut. Source of these receptors: a woman under 30 with active celiac disease. CDR3s include the opening cysteine and the closing phenylalanine or tryptophan. A D gene is named only where the DNA matches it firmly. Some rows mark clone size as missing; the rest say once, few, many or name a class of expanded clone.

cdr3_nt: TGTGCCAGCACCCCTCCCGAGGCTAGGCACGAGCAGTACTTC
cdr3_aa: CASTPPEARHEQYF
j_call: TRBJ2-7
clone_size: -
d_call: -
v_call: TRBV7-9

cdr3_nt: TGTGCCAGCATGGGCCTAGCGTGGGGGGCAGATACGCAGTATTTT
cdr3_aa: CASMGLAWGADTQYF
j_call: TRBJ2-3
clone_size: -
d_call: -
v_call: TRBV6-5

cdr3_nt: TGTGCCAGTAGTCAGGGGGCACAGGAGACCCAGTACTTC
cdr3_aa: CASSQGAQETQYF
j_call: TRBJ2-5
clone_size: once
d_call: TRBD1
v_call: TRBV19

cdr3_nt: TGTGCCTGGAGTAGAACCGGTTTTCGCGGGGTTCCCAACACCGGGGAGCTGTTTTTT
cdr3_aa: CAWSRTGFRGVPNTGELFF
j_call: TRBJ2-2
clone_size: -
d_call: -
v_call: TRBV30

cdr3_nt: TGTGCCAGTATCCGGACAGGGGGAAATATCTATGGCTACACCTTC
cdr3_aa: CASIRTGGNIYGYTF
j_call: TRBJ1-2
clone_size: -
d_call: TRBD1
v_call: TRBV19

cdr3_nt: TGTGCCAGCGTGGACACCCAATACGAGCAGTACTTC
cdr3_aa: CASVDTQYEQYF
j_call: TRBJ2-7
clone_size: few
d_call: -
v_call: TRBV19

cdr3_nt: TGTGCCAGCAGTTTAACTCCGGGACAGGGGTACCACGAGCAGTACTTC
cdr3_aa: CASSLTPGQGYHEQYF
j_call: TRBJ2-7
clone_size: few
d_call: TRBD1
v_call: TRBV27

cdr3_nt: TGTGCCACCCTAGCGGGGCAAAACACCGGGGAGCTGTTTTTT
cdr3_aa: CATLAGQNTGELFF
j_call: TRBJ2-2
clone_size: -
d_call: TRBD2
v_call: TRBV10-3

cdr3_nt: TGTGCCAGCAGCGTTCAGGGGGCCGGTTGGGAGACCCAGTACTTC
cdr3_aa: CASSVQGAGWETQYF
j_call: TRBJ2-5
clone_size: -
d_call: TRBD1
v_call: TRBV7-8

cdr3_nt: TGTGCCAGCAGCTTGGGCAGGGTCTATGGCTACACCTTC
cdr3_aa: CASSLGRVYGYTF
j_call: TRBJ1-2
clone_size: once
d_call: -
v_call: TRBV5-4